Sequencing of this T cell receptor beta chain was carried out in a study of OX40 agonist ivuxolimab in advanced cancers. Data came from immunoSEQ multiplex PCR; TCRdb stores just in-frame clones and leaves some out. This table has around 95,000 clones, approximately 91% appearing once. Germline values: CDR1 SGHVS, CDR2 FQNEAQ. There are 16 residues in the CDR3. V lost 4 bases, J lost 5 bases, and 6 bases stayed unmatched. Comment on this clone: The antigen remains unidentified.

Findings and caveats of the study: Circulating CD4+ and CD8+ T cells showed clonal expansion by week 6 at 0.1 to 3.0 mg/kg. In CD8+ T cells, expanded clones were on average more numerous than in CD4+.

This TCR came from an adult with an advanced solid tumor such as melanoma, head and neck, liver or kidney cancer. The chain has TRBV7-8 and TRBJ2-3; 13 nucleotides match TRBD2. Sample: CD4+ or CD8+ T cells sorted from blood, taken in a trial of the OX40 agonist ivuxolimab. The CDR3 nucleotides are TGTGCCAGCAGCTGGACTAGCGGGGGCCTGCAAGATACGCAGTATTTT. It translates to CASSWTSGGLQDTQYF. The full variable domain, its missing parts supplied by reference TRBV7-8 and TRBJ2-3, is GAGVSQSPRYKVAKRGQDVALRCDPISGHVSLFWYQQALGQGPEFLTYFQNEAQLDKSGLPSDRFFAERPEGSVSTLKIQRTQQEDSAVYLCASSWTSGGLQDTQYFGPGTRLTVL.